What follows is one T cell receptor (beta chain) and its context. The data were produced by immunoSEQ multiplex PCR, yet TCRdb's version contains in-frame clones alone and is incomplete. The data show about 350,000 clones, 93% seen once. CDR1 SQVTM and CDR2 ANQGSEA come from the germline V gene. V dropped 4 bases and J dropped 3 bases, with 10 bases sitting between them. CDR3 length: 13 amino acids. Time point noted: blood from clinic visit 5 months post-surgery; TSC patient then seizure free. The data were taken from a study of brain T cells in children with intractable seizures. This TCR was sampled from a boy in the first two years of life with tuberous sclerosis and intractable seizures. The sequenced sample was peripheral blood, obtained 5 to 6 months after surgery. The J gene is TRBJ2-1, the V gene TRBV29-1; D unclear. The chain's CDR3 is CSVVWRHYNEQFF. The CDR3 nucleotides are TGCAGCGTTGTTTGGCGGCACTACAATGAGCAGTTCTTC.